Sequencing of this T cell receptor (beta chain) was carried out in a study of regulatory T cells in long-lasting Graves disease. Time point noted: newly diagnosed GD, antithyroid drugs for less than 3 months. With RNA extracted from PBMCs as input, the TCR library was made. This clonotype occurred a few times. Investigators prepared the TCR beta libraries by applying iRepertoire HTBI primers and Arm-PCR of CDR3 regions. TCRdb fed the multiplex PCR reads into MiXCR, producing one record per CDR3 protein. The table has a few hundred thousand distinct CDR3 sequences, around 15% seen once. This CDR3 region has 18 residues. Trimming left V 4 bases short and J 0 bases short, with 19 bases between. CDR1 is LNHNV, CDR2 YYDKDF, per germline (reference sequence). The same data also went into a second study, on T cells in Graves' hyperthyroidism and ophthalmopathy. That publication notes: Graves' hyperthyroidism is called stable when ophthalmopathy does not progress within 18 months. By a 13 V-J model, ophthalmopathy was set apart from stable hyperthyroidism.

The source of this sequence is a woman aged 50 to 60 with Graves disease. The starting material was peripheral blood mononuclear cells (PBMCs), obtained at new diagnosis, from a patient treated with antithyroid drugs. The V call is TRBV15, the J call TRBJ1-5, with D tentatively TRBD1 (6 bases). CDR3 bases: TGTGCCACCAGCAACCCCAAGGTACCAGGGGTTAGCAATCAGCCCCAGCATTTT. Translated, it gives CATSNPKVPGVSNQPQHF.